These 19 T cell receptor beta chains originate from one sample sequenced in a study of tumor and adjacent non-tumor tissue in lung cancer. No cell sorting was done before RNA was extracted from the tissue. A modified ARM-PCR protocol with three rounds of nested PCR amplified TCRbeta. MiXCR, run by TCRdb on the multiplex PCR reads, gives a single entry per CDR3 protein. Here the sample spans about 66,000 distinct CDR3 sequences, around four fifths being singletons. Sequencing used lung tumor tissue. These receptors all come from a man aged 60-69 years with non-small cell lung cancer.

Points on this clonotype: A much larger clone lies a single base off, so this may be a read error. The chain couples TRBV20-1 to TRBJ2-2, with D hard to call. Germline CDR1 is DFQATT and CDR2 is SNEGSKA (reference sequence). With 3 bases removed from V and 9 bases from J, the gap between germline ends came to 8 bases. The CDR3 loop spans 11 amino acids. CDR3 DNA: TGCAGTGCTAGTCTGACCCGGGAGCTGTTTTTT. Its translation is CSASLTRELFF.

Details on this clonotype: This may come from a read error, since a much larger clone is one base off. No conserved phenylalanine or tryptophan ends this CDR3, so it is likely a read error. Because the CDR3's place on the DNA is in doubt, the DNA is left out and the CDR3 is given as listed by TCRdb. The chain's CDR3 is CASSQGRSAATL. The rearrangement uses TRBV14 and TRBJ1-4. Counting both end residues, the CDR3 totals 12 amino acids. Germline-derived CDR1 and CDR2 are SGHDN and FVKESK.

A single count supports this clonotype. The V gene is TRBV20-1, the J gene TRBJ2-6, with TRBD1 matching over 11 bases. V lost 7 bases to trimming and J lost 12 bases; unmatched junction nucleotides: 11. Germline assignment: CDR1 DFQATT and CDR2 SNEGSKA (reference sequence). The CDR3 runs to 14 residues. The CDR3 reads CSGRRDRGASVLTF. DNA for the CDR3: TGCAGTGGTCGGAGGGACAGGGGGGCAAGCGTCCTGACTTTC.

The chain carries TRBV10-3 and TRBJ2-7; perhaps TRBD2 as D (5 bases). This CDR3 has 11 amino acids. V was clipped by 3 bases and J by 7 bases, with 7 bases between them. The germline V gene encodes CDR1 ENHRY and CDR2 SYGVKD. CDR3 region: CAISDSGEQYV. The CDR3 coding sequence is TGTGCCATCAGTGACAGCGGAGAGCAGTACGTC.

There are a few counts of this clonotype. V is TRBV7-9 and J is TRBJ2-3; 7 positions agree with TRBD1. V shed 5 bases, J shed 1 base, and the junction held 9 bases outside the gene matches. In germline, CDR1 is SEHNR, CDR2 FQNEAQ (reference sequence). The CDR3 loop spans 16 amino acids. CDR3 bases: TGTGCCAGCAGCAGCCCACTCGGACAGGGCACAGATACGCAGTATTTT. The encoded protein is CASSSPLGQGTDTQYF. Using reference TRBV7-9 and TRBJ2-3 for the parts outside the CDR3, the full variable domain is DTGVSQNPRHKITKRGQNVTFRCDPISEHNRLYWYRQTLGQGPEFLTYFQNEAQLEKSRLLSDRFSAERPKGSFSTLEIQRTEQGDSAMYLCASSSPLGQGTDTQYFGPGTRLTVL.

A remark on this clonotype: Mismatch with germline at one junction end may stem from a read error. The J gene is TRBJ2-5, the V gene TRBV11-3; 7 bases fit TRBD1. Germline loops: CDR1 SGHNT, CDR2 YENEEA. CDR3 size: 14 residues. The CDR3 is CASSPRQGQETQHF. CDR3 bases: TGTGCTAGCAGCCCTAGACAGGGTCAAGAGACCCAGCACTTC.

Remarks on this clonotype: A read error may explain this, as a much larger clone is one base away. The V and J genes are TRBV11-1 and TRBJ2-5; the D gene is possibly TRBD2 (6 bases). CDR1 and CDR2 from the germline V gene are SGHAT and FQDESV (reference sequence). This CDR3 has 14 amino acids. The CDR3 nucleotides read TGTGCCAGCAGCCCCAGGACTACTAAAGATACCCAGTACTTC. It yields the protein CASSPRTTKDTQYF.

On this clonotype: At one end the junction does not follow the germline gene, possibly because of a read error. The CDR3 DNA reads TGTGCCAGCATTACAGGGGGTTATAATTCAGCCCTCCACTTT. It yields the protein CASITGGYNSALHF. The chain carries TRBV6-1 and TRBJ1-6; 8 nucleotides align to TRBD1. The CDR3 loop spans 14 amino acids. CDR1 and CDR2 (germline): MNHNS, SASEGT.

Concerning this clonotype: No conserved phenylalanine or tryptophan is present at the end of the CDR3, so a read error is the likely explanation. The rearrangement joins TRBV10-3 to TRBJ1-3, with D uncertain. The CDR3 is made up of 14 amino acids. The V gene's germline CDR1 is ENHRY and CDR2 SYGVKD. The CDR3 DNA sequence: TGTGTCACCTTCGGCGGATCCTCTGGAAACACCATATATTCT. The encoded protein is CVTFGGSSGNTIYS.

About this clonotype itself: Germline is not matched at one junction end, which may reflect a read error. This chain joins TRBV10-3 and TRBJ1-5, with D possibly matching TRBD1 (6 bases). The CDR3 covers 13 residues. CDR1 is ENHRY and CDR2 is SYGVKD in the germline V gene. The CDR3, as DNA: TGTGCCATCAGTGAAACAGGGAATCAGCCCCAGAATTTT. Translating gives CAISETGNQPQNF.

J is TRBJ1-1 and V is TRBV11-2; TRBD1 matches 7 bases. The germline gives CDR1 SGHAT, CDR2 FQNNGV. The V segment lost 5 bases and the J segment 8 bases; nucleotides outside the gene matches: 5. The CDR3 spans 12 residues. CDR3 sequence: CASSRPDREAFF. CDR3 nucleotides: TGTGCCAGCAGCCGCCCGGACAGGGAAGCTTTCTTT.

The chain carries TRBV6-5 and TRBJ1-2; 10 positions agree with TRBD1. V lost 10 bases and J lost 8; bases outside the gene matches: 13. The germline CDR1 and CDR2 sequences are MNHEY and SVGAGI. The CDR3 contains 14 residues. The CDR3 DNA reads TGTGCCAATGGAGGGACAGGGGACGGGTACGGCTACACCTTC. Encoded protein: CANGGTGDGYGYTF.

In regard to this clonotype: One end of the junction varies from germline; a read error may be responsible. The CDR3 DNA reads as TGTGCCAGCAGTTACGTTGGTGGTCCGGGAGGGGACTCCTACGAGCACTACTTC. This gives the protein CASSYVGGPGGDSYEHYF. This chain uses TRBV6-5 with TRBJ2-7, with TRBD2 matching over 8 bases. CDR3 length equals 18 residues. Per germline, CDR1 MNHEY and CDR2 SVGAGI.

With regard to this clonotype: The missing conserved phenylalanine or tryptophan at the end of this CDR3 makes a read error likely. This rearrangement joins TRBV20-1 to TRBJ2-7; maybe TRBD2 (6 bases). The CDR3 sequence is 14 residues long. The germline V and J ends were trimmed by 5 bases and 5 bases, with 19 bases remaining between them. Per germline, CDR1 DFQATT and CDR2 SNEGSKA (reference sequence). The CDR3 nucleotides read TGCAGTGCTGGATCCGGTCAACTAGCCAACGAGCAGTACCTC. Its protein product is CSAGSGQLANEQYL.

As regards this clonotype: It is likely a read error, because the conserved phenylalanine at the end of the CDR3 is missing. The CDR3 loop is CASSVPGGEQYL. The CDR3 bases are TGTGCCAGCAGCGTACCTGGGGGCGAGCAGTACTTA. V is TRBV9 and J is TRBJ2-7; D tentatively reads TRBD1 or TRBD2 (5 bases each). Germline V CDR1 and CDR2: SGDLS, YYNGEE. This CDR3 region has 12 residues. Trimming stripped 1 base from V and 6 bases from J, with 8 bases between.

In regard to this clonotype: A much larger clone sits a single nucleotide away, making a read error possible. V is TRBV11-2 and J is TRBJ1-1, with a tentative D call TRBD1 (5 bases). CDR1 SGHAT and CDR2 FQNNGV come from the germline V gene. The CDR3 is 13 amino acids. Here the CDR3 reads CASSFSEDTGAFF. DNA of the CDR3: TGTGCCAGCAGCTTTAGCGAGGACACTGGAGCTTTCTTT.

This clonotype was recorded only once. CDR3 DNA: TGCAGTGCTAAAACCCTAGTAACTGAACAGTTCTTC. Translated: CSAKTLVTEQFF. The chain carries TRBV20-1 and TRBJ2-1; D unresolved. V was pared by 4 bases and J by 13 bases, with 17 bases between. Germline V gives CDR1 DFQATT, CDR2 SNEGSKA (reference sequence). The CDR3 is 12 residues long.

As to this clonotype: A much larger clone sits a single nucleotide away, making a read error possible. This sequence joins TRBV5-4 and TRBJ2-7; D is perhaps TRBD1 (5 bases). The CDR3 is 16 amino acids. CDR1 and CDR2 (germline): SGHNT, YYREEE (reference sequence). V was cut by 3 bases and J by 12 bases, with 28 bases left in between. Here the CDR3 reads CASSYGHGEKSRRRYF. DNA of the CDR3: TGTGCCAGCAGCTACGGACATGGTGAGAAATCTCGGAGACGGTACTTC.

Many counts were recorded for this clonotype. The J gene is TRBJ2-2, the V gene TRBV12-3 or TRBV12-4; 9 bases align to TRBD2. CDR3 length: 17 residues. V trimming: 3 bases; J trimming: 6 bases; junction bases outside the gene matches: 11. In DNA form, the CDR3 reads TGTGCCAGCAGTTTGTTTCGCGGGAGGGGTGGCGCCGGGGAGCTGTTTTTT. Translating it yields CASSLFRGRGGAGELFF.